Reported below is one TCR beta chain. The sample comes from a study of blood T cells in healthy people across ages. Alongside a J-beta primer mix, a sample-barcoded 5' primer served in a second PCR lasting roughly 7 to 11 cycles. TCRdb processed the 5' RACE reads anew with MiXCR; each CDR3 protein has one entry. The repertoire holds 920,000 or so distinct CDR3 sequences, with under 45% as singletons. Sequencing used blood. The sequence derives from a woman aged 60 to 75 in good health.

The CDR3 DNA follows: TGTGCCAGCAGTATCAGCGGGACCACCTCCTACAATGAGCAGTTCTTC. As protein: CASSISGTTSYNEQFF. V usage is TRBV28 and J usage is TRBJ2-1, with TRBD2 matching 7 bases. The CDR3 covers 16 residues. Germline CDR1 is MDHEN and CDR2 is SYDVKM. V lost 5 bases and J lost 0; bases outside the gene matches: 7.